A single sample gave rise to the 28 T cell receptor beta chains below, sequenced in a study of OX40 agonist ivuxolimab in advanced cancers. Repertoires were generated with immunoSEQ multiplex PCR, while TCRdb's copy carries only in-frame clones and drops some. The sample lists roughly 80,000 clones; 65% to 90% were seen once. Material: CD4+ or CD8+ T cells sorted from blood, obtained in a trial of the OX40 agonist ivuxolimab. These receptors all come from an adult with an advanced solid tumor such as melanoma, head and neck, liver or kidney cancer.

The genes are TRBV30 and TRBJ1-6; D is ambiguous. This CDR3 has 14 amino acids. Germline values: CDR1 GTSNPN, CDR2 SVGIG (reference sequence). V lost 0 bases to trimming and J lost 14 bases, with 17 bases between them. CDR3 DNA sequence: TGTGCCTGGAGTGTACATCAATACCCCTCGGCCCTCCACTTT. Its protein product is CAWSVHQYPSALHF. The whole variable domain, remainder taken from reference TRBV30 and TRBJ1-6, is SQTIHQWPATLVQPVGSPLSLECTVEGTSNPNLYWYRQAAGRGLQLLFYSVGIGQISSEVPQNLSASRPQDRQFILSSKKLLLSDSGFYLCAWSVHQYPSALHFGNGTRLTVT.

V usage is TRBV7-8 and J usage is TRBJ1-2; 9 positions agree with TRBD1. V lost 3 bases, J lost 4 bases, and 6 bases stayed unmatched. In germline, CDR1 is SGHVS, CDR2 FQNEAQ. The CDR3 extends over 15 amino acids. CDR3 sequence: CASSFRTGEGYGYTF. CDR3 DNA sequence: TGTGCCAGCAGCTTCCGGACAGGGGAGGGCTATGGCTACACCTTC. The full variable domain, completed using reference TRBV7-8 and TRBJ1-2, is GAGVSQSPRYKVAKRGQDVALRCDPISGHVSLFWYQQALGQGPEFLTYFQNEAQLDKSGLPSDRFFAERPEGSVSTLKIQRTQQEDSAVYLCASSFRTGEGYGYTFGSGTRLTVV.

The chain recombines TRBV7-8 with TRBJ1-6, with 7 bases identical to TRBD1. The germline V gene has CDR1 SGHVS and CDR2 FQNEAQ. V was clipped by 3 bases and J by 9 bases; unmatched bases: 8. There are 15 residues in the CDR3. The CDR3 spells CASSFSDRFFSPLHF. CDR3 in DNA: TGTGCCAGCAGCTTTTCGGACAGGTTTTTTTCACCCCTCCACTTT.

The chain joins TRBV5-6 to TRBJ2-1; the D is unclear. Germline-derived CDR1 and CDR2 are SGHDT and YYEEEE. This CDR3 contains 14 residues. Deletions cut 0 bases from V and 4 bases from J, with 8 bases between. The CDR3 is CASSLDWGYNEQFF. The CDR3, as DNA: TGTGCCAGCAGCTTGGATTGGGGATACAATGAGCAGTTCTTC.

The chain uses TRBV6-1 and TRBJ1-1; TRBD1 matches at 10 bases. V lost 0 bases, J lost 0 bases, and 22 bases stayed unmatched. The CDR3 contains 23 residues. The germline gives CDR1 MNHNS, CDR2 SASEGT. Written as DNA, the CDR3 is TGTGCCAGCAGTGAAGCGTGGTCCAGACAGGGGGCTCTGTTGAGGCTAATGAACACTGAAGCTTTCTTT. Encoded protein: CASSEAWSRQGALLRLMNTEAFF.

The V call is TRBV18, the J call TRBJ1-5; no clear D. V lost 2 bases and J lost 1, with 9 bases in between. The V gene's germline CDR1 is KGHSH and CDR2 LQKENI. The CDR3 length is 15 residues. The CDR3: CASSPTGRSNQPQHF. CDR3 sequence (DNA): TGTGCCAGCTCACCAACGGGTCGAAGCAATCAGCCCCAGCATTTT.

The chain joins TRBV18 to TRBJ1-1, with D possibly TRBD1 on 5 matching bases. The V end was cut by 6 bases, the J end by 2 bases, with 16 bases between. The CDR3 loop spans 15 amino acids. Germline V CDR1 and CDR2: KGHSH, LQKENI. In DNA, the CDR3 is TGTGCCAGCTCCCAGGGCCGACAGCTCAACACTGAAGCTTTCTTT. This gives the protein CASSQGRQLNTEAFF.

The CDR3 spells CASSPGDRVNTEAFF. The CDR3 nucleotides read TGCGCCAGCAGCCCAGGGGACAGGGTGAACACTGAAGCTTTCTTT. The J gene is TRBJ1-1, the V gene TRBV4-3; TRBD1 aligns across 9 bases. This CDR3 contains 15 residues. Unmatched junction bases numbered 3, after V lost 4 bases and J lost 0 bases. Germline V CDR1 and CDR2: LGHNA, YSLEER.

The gene calls are TRBV2 and TRBJ1-2; D perhaps matches TRBD1 (5 bases). This CDR3 has 15 amino acids. The V end was cut by 2 bases, the J end by 8 bases, with 18 bases between. Germline CDR1 SNHLY, CDR2 FYNNEI. The CDR3 region has the DNA TGTGCCAGCAGTGAACTGCTCCAGACCCGGGACGGCTACACCTTC. It encodes CASSELLQTRDGYTF.

This sequence joins TRBV19 and TRBJ1-6, with D perhaps TRBD1 (6 bases). Per the germline V gene, CDR1 is LNHDA and CDR2 is SQIVND (reference sequence). V lost 3 bases and J 6 bases, leaving 15 bases between the germline ends. CDR3 size: 16 residues. CDR3 bases: TGTGCCAGTAGTATCGGGGGCCAGGGGATTAATTCACCCCTCCACTTT. It yields the protein CASSIGGQGINSPLHF.

As DNA, the CDR3 is TGTGCCATCAGCCACGACAGGGCCACTAATGAAAAACTGTTTTTT. Residues: CAISHDRATNEKLFF. The chain employs TRBV10-3 and TRBJ1-4, with TRBD1 identical over 7 bases. The CDR3 has 15 residues. From germline, CDR1 is ENHRY and CDR2 SYGVKD. Losses at the gene ends were 6 bases for V and 2 bases for J; bases not matched to a gene: 6.

The J gene is TRBJ2-7, the V gene TRBV7-2; D gene uncertain. This CDR3 region has 14 residues. V shed 3 bases and J shed 2 bases, with 11 bases lying between them. The germline gives CDR1 SGHTA, CDR2 FQGNSA. Here the CDR3 reads CASSFQVVTYEQYF. For the CDR3, the DNA is TGTGCCAGCAGCTTTCAAGTGGTCACCTACGAGCAGTACTTC.

In regard to this clone: At one of its ends the junction is not consistent with the germline gene, which may arise from a read error. The V and J genes are TRBV25-1 and TRBJ2-3, with D uncertain. Germline CDR1 MGHDK, CDR2 SYGVNS. This CDR3 is built from 14 residues. Here the CDR3 DNA reads TGTGCCACCAGTCCCTTTGGCGGCACAGATACGCAGTATTTT. This codes for CATSPFGGTDTQYF.

This clone was recorded only once. The chain uses TRBV10-3 and TRBJ2-1, with 10 nucleotides matching TRBD1. With 6 bases clipped from V and 3 bases from J, the junction kept 14 bases outside the gene matches. Germline V gene lookup returns CDR1 ENHRY and CDR2 SYGVKD. CDR3 size: 18 residues. The CDR3 loop reads CAIRTGTGAIISYNEQFF. DNA for the CDR3: TGTGCCATCAGGACTGGGACAGGGGCGATAATAAGCTACAATGAGCAGTTCTTC.

In this sample, this clone turned up once. The chain has TRBV7-3 and TRBJ2-5; 14 nucleotides agree with TRBD2. Germline CDR1 SGHTA, CDR2 FQGTGA. The length of the CDR3 is 17 residues. The ends lost 2 bases at V and 5 bases at J; junction bases unmatched: 7. DNA for the CDR3: TGTGCCAGCAGCTTAGGGACTAGCGGGGGCCCTTGGGAGACCCAGTACTTC. This encodes CASSLGTSGGPWETQYF.

The chain recombines TRBV6-5 with TRBJ1-6; no reliable D call. Trimming removed 8 bases from V and 9 bases from J, with 11 bases in between. The CDR3 totals 12 residues. Germline assignment: CDR1 MNHEY and CDR2 SVGAGI. The CDR3 DNA reads as TGTGCCAGCTGGAGATGGGGTTCACCCCTCCACTTT. This sequence encodes CASWRWGSPLHF.

The chain couples TRBV4-1 to TRBJ2-7, with D perhaps matching TRBD1 (5 bases). The germline V and J ends were trimmed by 2 bases and 3 bases, with 17 bases remaining between them. In germline, CDR1 is MGHRA, CDR2 YSYEKL. The CDR3 has 16 amino acids. The CDR3 region has the DNA TGCGCCAGCAGCCAATTCAGGGCCACCCTCCACTACGAGCAGTACTTC. Amino acids: CASSQFRATLHYEQYF.

The V call is TRBV11-2, the J call TRBJ2-4; 12 positions match TRBD2. The CDR3 length is 16 residues. Looked up from germline, CDR1 is SGHAT and CDR2 is FQNNGV. J was trimmed by 6 bases and V by 5 bases; bases with no gene match: 8. CDR3: CASSPRLAGAVNIQYF. CDR3 DNA sequence: TGTGCCAGCAGCCCCAGACTAGCGGGGGCTGTAAACATTCAGTACTTC.

This clone was seen just once. The V gene is TRBV11-2, the J gene TRBJ2-1; the D gene is possibly TRBD1 (5 bases). Trimming left V 3 bases short and J 5 bases short, with 14 bases between. The CDR3 length is 15 residues. Germline CDR1 is SGHAT and CDR2 is FQNNGV. CDR3 in amino acids: CASSLAGQANNEQFF. CDR3 DNA: TGTGCCAGCAGCTTGGCAGGGCAAGCAAACAATGAGCAGTTCTTC.

The genes are TRBV29-1 and TRBJ2-1; the match to TRBD1 covers 9 bases. CDR3 size: 12 residues. With V trimmed by 3 bases and J by 14 bases, 8 bases remained unmatched. Germline loops: CDR1 SQVTM, CDR2 ANQGSEA. The CDR3: CSVERGQGLKFF. The CDR3, as DNA: TGCAGCGTTGAGAGGGGACAGGGTTTGAAGTTCTTC.

There are a few counts of this clone. The J gene is TRBJ1-3, the V gene TRBV4-1, with D hard to call. The CDR3 totals 13 residues. The germline V and J ends were trimmed by 6 bases and 4 bases, with 10 bases remaining between them. Looked up from germline, CDR1 is MGHRA and CDR2 is YSYEKL. CDR3: CASRVEGGNTIYF. The CDR3 coding sequence is TGCGCCAGCAGGGTAGAAGGGGGAAACACCATATATTTT.

The V call is TRBV11-2, the J call TRBJ2-7; maybe TRBD2 (6 bases). CDR3 size: 15 residues. CDR1 and CDR2 from the germline V gene are SGHAT and FQNNGV. Trimming stripped 0 bases from V and 1 base from J, with 10 bases between. The DNA of the CDR3 is TGTGCCAGCAGCTTAGATAGCGGCAGATCCTACGAGCAGTACTTC. Amino acids: CASSLDSGRSYEQYF.

Points on this clone: No conserved phenylalanine or tryptophan ends this CDR3, so it is likely a read error. The gene calls are TRBV27 and TRBJ2-7; 7 positions agree with TRBD1. CDR1 and CDR2 (germline): MNHEY, SMNVEV (reference sequence). V was clipped by 3 bases and J by 5 bases; unmatched bases: 4. CDR3 length: 13 residues. The chain's CDR3 is CASSFQDRDEQYC. The CDR3 DNA reads TGTGCCAGCAGTTTCCAAGACAGGGACGAGCAGTACTGC.

The chain has TRBV6-1 and TRBJ2-7; tentatively, D is TRBD1 (6 bases). Deletions cut 5 bases from V and 4 bases from J, with 12 bases between. This CDR3 comprises 13 residues. The germline V gene encodes CDR1 MNHNS and CDR2 SASEGT. This chain's CDR3 is CASSNNRVYEQYF. Here the CDR3 DNA reads TGTGCCAGCAGTAACAACAGGGTGTACGAGCAGTACTTC.

V usage is TRBV18 and J usage is TRBJ2-1, with 15 nucleotides matching TRBD2. This CDR3 comprises 17 residues. With V trimmed by 3 bases and J by 6 bases, 6 bases remained unmatched. Germline V CDR1 and CDR2: KGHSH, LQKENI. CDR3 DNA: TGTGCCAGCTCACCGCGGACTAGCGGGGGGGCGGGCAATGAGCAGTTCTTC. Its protein is CASSPRTSGGAGNEQFF.

V is TRBV19 and J is TRBJ2-7; D uncertain. The CDR3 totals 14 residues. The V gene's germline CDR1 is LNHDA and CDR2 SQIVND (reference sequence). Trimming cost V 7 bases and J 6 bases, with 19 bases left between them. The CDR3 region has the DNA TGTGCCAGTACTCCGGGTCTCAGATTTACCGAGCAGTACTTC. Translated, it gives CASTPGLRFTEQYF.

This clone was detected only once. The chain combines TRBV7-9 with TRBJ2-7; D possibly corresponds to TRBD1 (7 bases). Looked up from germline, CDR1 is SEHNR and CDR2 is FQNEAQ (reference sequence). This CDR3 comprises 13 residues. Trimming took 5 bases from V and 9 from J, leaving 17 bases between them. For the CDR3, the DNA is TGTGCCAGCAGCCAGGGGGAGGCTGATGTGCAGTACTTC. Translating gives CASSQGEADVQYF. The full variable domain, with the rest looked up from reference TRBV7-9 and TRBJ2-7, is DTGVSQNPRHKITKRGQNVTFRCDPISEHNRLYWYRQTLGQGPEFLTYFQNEAQLEKSRLLSDRFSAERPKGSFSTLEIQRTEQGDSAMYLCASSQGEADVQYFGPGTRLTVT.

This chain uses TRBV9 with TRBJ2-2, with 11 bases that match TRBD2. The CDR3 is made up of 18 amino acids. Germline-derived CDR1 and CDR2 are SGDLS and YYNGEE. Trimming took 4 bases from V and 1 from J; bases not matched to a gene: 9. The CDR3 reads CASSWPTSGGLNTGELFF. The CDR3 coding sequence is TGTGCCAGCAGCTGGCCTACTAGCGGGGGCCTGAACACCGGGGAGCTGTTTTTT.